The 32 T cell receptor beta chains reported below all come from one sample, sequenced in a study of blood T cell repertoires in COVID-19 (TCRdb year 2020). Libraries were made using the immunoSEQ multiplex PCR assay. TCRdb stores this immuneACCESS table with in-frame sequences only. Part of the clones is absent; in the studies checked, under half of the shortfall reflects unresolved V genes, and no reason is known for the rest. A total of 150,000 to 200,000 clones appear in this sample, roughly 83% of them only once. In total, the top ten clones hold about 5.2% of the sample. The sequencing sample was made of PBMCs or T cells enriched from blood (not recorded which). These receptors all stem from a man between 65 and 85 years old who had been exposed to COVID-19.

This clone was found once. The V gene is TRBV27, the J gene TRBJ1-2; a weak D match, TRBD1 (6 bases). Germline assignment: CDR1 MNHEY and CDR2 SMNVEV (reference sequence). V gave up 8 bases and J gave up 4 bases, with 17 bases separating them. The CDR3 length is 14 residues. This chain's CDR3 is CASLGGGSVYGYTF. CDR3 DNA sequence: TGTGCCAGCTTAGGGGGGGGCTCGGTCTATGGCTACACCTTC.

The chain uses TRBV19 and TRBJ1-6, with a possible D match to TRBD1 (6 bases). Germline V gene sequence: CDR1 LNHDA, CDR2 SQIVND (reference sequence). V was trimmed by 4 bases and J by 13 bases, leaving 29 bases between them. The CDR3 spans 18 residues. CDR3 in amino acids: CASSTSPGGRTLRSPLHF. In nucleotides, the CDR3 is TGTGCCAGTAGTACCTCCCCCGGGGGGCGAACACTCAGATCGCCCCTCCACTTT.

V usage is TRBV7-2 and J usage is TRBJ2-5; TRBD1 matches at 9 bases. The CDR3 consists of 14 residues. The trim removed 5 bases at V and 2 bases at J, leaving 3 bases unmatched. The germline gives CDR1 SGHTA, CDR2 FQGNSA. CDR3 sequence (DNA): TGTGCCAGCAGCGGGGACAGGGCGCAAGAGACCCAGTACTTC. Translated: CASSGDRAQETQYF.

The CDR3 reads CAISVTSRPPYTF. Here the CDR3 DNA reads TGTGCCATCAGTGTGACTTCGCGGCCGCCCTACACCTTC. The chain joins TRBV10-3 to TRBJ1-2; D unresolved. The CDR3 extends over 13 amino acids. CDR1 and CDR2 (germline): ENHRY, SYGVKD. Deletions cut 4 bases from V and 10 bases from J, with 16 bases between.

CDR3 DNA: TGTGCCAGCAGCTTAGCTAGCGGGAGGGCCGCCAGGGACATTCAGTACTTC. Its translation is CASSLASGRAARDIQYF. The chain has TRBV7-9 and TRBJ2-4; 11 nucleotides align to TRBD2. V was pared by 0 bases and J by 8 bases, with 9 bases of the junction left unmatched. This CDR3 has 17 residues. Germline V CDR1 and CDR2: SEHNR, FQNEAQ (reference sequence).

The chain recombines TRBV9 with TRBJ2-6; D gene unclear. The V end lost 3 bases, the J end lost 0 bases, and 7 bases lay between the germline ends. This CDR3 comprises 15 residues. CDR1 SGDLS and CDR2 YYNGEE come from the germline V gene. The CDR3 is CASSDPGSGANVLTF. The CDR3 DNA reads TGTGCCAGCAGCGATCCAGGCTCTGGGGCCAACGTCCTGACTTTC.

This clone was seen more than once but under ten times. This CDR3 reads CASSSSGRVIEAFF. In DNA form, the CDR3 reads TGTGCCAGCAGCTCCTCGGGTCGCGTGATTGAAGCTTTCTTT. The rearrangement links TRBV7-2 to TRBJ1-1; no definite D call. Trimming stripped 4 bases from V and 7 bases from J, with 16 bases between. This CDR3 is built from 14 residues. In germline, CDR1 is SGHTA, CDR2 FQGNSA.

This clone has just one count. J is TRBJ2-7 and V is TRBV6-2 or TRBV6-3; TRBD1 agrees at 9 bases. Germline V gives CDR1 MNHEY, CDR2 SVGEGT. Unmatched junction bases numbered 8, after V lost 5 bases and J lost 6 bases. The length of the CDR3 is 14 residues. This CDR3 is CASSAIGTGIEQYF. CDR3 sequence (DNA): TGTGCCAGCAGTGCGATCGGGACAGGGATCGAGCAGTACTTC.

The CDR3 bases are TGTGCCAGCTCACCACAGGCTAGCGGGTCCTACAATGAGCAGTTCTTC. It yields the protein CASSPQASGSYNEQFF. The chain uses TRBV18 and TRBJ2-1, with TRBD2 matching over 8 bases. The CDR3 length is 16 residues. The V segment lost 1 base and the J segment 1 base; nucleotides outside the gene matches: 3. From germline, CDR1 is KGHSH and CDR2 LQKENI.

The chain has TRBV6-2 or TRBV6-3 and TRBJ1-1, with a possible D match to TRBD1 (5 bases). The V gene lost 8 bases and the J gene lost 9 bases, with 28 bases spanning the gap. Germline assignment: CDR1 MNHEY and CDR2 SVGEGT. The CDR3 is 16 amino acids. In nucleotides, the CDR3 is TGTGCCAGCGGCCCTTTGAGGGCCGGGGGACCGACTCAAGCTTTCTTT. This translates into CASGPLRAGGPTQAFF.

This clone has only a few counts. The V and J genes are TRBV12-3 or TRBV12-4 and TRBJ2-7; 7 positions match TRBD1. Losses at the gene ends were 6 bases for V and 6 bases for J; bases not matched to a gene: 2. This CDR3 contains 11 residues. CDR3 sequence: CASRSGGEQYF. The CDR3 DNA follows: TGTGCCAGCAGATCAGGGGGCGAGCAGTACTTC.

The rearrangement uses TRBV5-4 and TRBJ1-3; maybe TRBD1 (6 bases). The CDR3 spans 14 residues. Germline V gene data show CDR1 as SGHNT and CDR2 as YYREEE (reference sequence). Trimming removed 1 base from V and 5 bases from J, with 10 bases in between. The CDR3, as DNA: TGTGCCAGCAGCTTGCAGGGGACGAGAAACACCATATATTTT. Translated, it gives CASSLQGTRNTIYF.

The chain joins TRBV19 to TRBJ1-2, with D possibly matching TRBD1 (6 bases). The CDR3 runs to 15 residues. V was shortened by 2 bases and J by 2 bases, with 12 bases between the two germline ends. Germline CDR1 is LNHDA and CDR2 is SQIVND (reference sequence). The CDR3 loop reads CASSITGNRNYGYTF. The DNA for the CDR3 is TGTGCCAGTAGTATAACAGGGAATCGGAACTATGGCTACACCTTC.

This chain links TRBV20-1 with TRBJ1-6; D call uncertain. The CDR3 has 11 amino acids. Germline CDR1 is DFQATT and CDR2 is SNEGSKA (reference sequence). Trimming left V 4 bases short and J 8 bases short, with 6 bases between. DNA of the CDR3: TGCAGTGCTAACGAGGATTCACCCCTCCACTTT. This gives the protein CSANEDSPLHF.

V is TRBV10-3 and J is TRBJ2-7; 14 bases fit TRBD2. The CDR3 is made up of 14 amino acids. Germline V gene sequence: CDR1 ENHRY, CDR2 SYGVKD. The trim removed 7 bases at V and 3 bases at J, leaving 2 bases unmatched. CDR3 DNA: TGTGCCATCACAGGGACTAGCGGGAGCTACGAGCAGTACTTC. This gives the protein CAITGTSGSYEQYF.

This sequence joins TRBV7-3 and TRBJ2-7; 7 bases align to TRBD1. CDR1 is SGHTA and CDR2 is FQGTGA in the germline V gene. The V gene end was trimmed by 5 bases and the J gene end by 0 bases; junction bases not matched to a gene: 7. This CDR3 comprises 15 residues. CDR3 sequence reads: CASSASGQASYEQYF. The CDR3 DNA reads as TGTGCCAGCAGCGCGAGCGGACAGGCCTCCTACGAGCAGTACTTC. Supplemented by reference TRBV7-3 and TRBJ2-7, the full variable domain reads GAGVSQTPSNKVTEKGKYVELRCDPISGHTALYWYRQSLGQGPEFLIYFQGTGAADDSGLPNDRFFAVRPEGSVSTLKIQRTERGDSAVYLCASSASGQASYEQYFGPGTRLTVT.

The V call is TRBV6-4, the J call TRBJ2-6, with D perhaps TRBD1 (7 bases). CDR3 length: 20 residues. The V end lost 5 bases, the J end lost 0 bases, and 23 bases lay between the germline ends. Germline V lookup: CDR1 MRHNA, CDR2 SNTAGT. The CDR3 DNA is TGTGCCAGCAGTCCGGGAGACAGGGCATCTCCTCGCTCTGGGGCCAACGTCCTGACTTTC. This gives the protein CASSPGDRASPRSGANVLTF.

The genes are TRBV5-1 and TRBJ2-1; possibly TRBD2 for D (5 bases). V was clipped by 1 base and J by 7 bases, with 9 bases between them. CDR1 SGHRS and CDR2 YFSETQ come from the germline V gene. CDR3 length: 13 residues. For the CDR3, the DNA is TGCGCCAGCAGCTTGACAGAGGGAAATGAGCAGTTCTTC. As protein: CASSLTEGNEQFF.

In this sample, this clone turned up once. The chain uses TRBV7-8 and TRBJ1-2, with 8 bases lining up with TRBD1. Germline CDR1 SGHVS, CDR2 FQNEAQ. J was trimmed by 4 bases and V by 5 bases; bases with no gene match: 6. This CDR3 contains 14 residues. CDR3 amino acids: CASSLDREFYGYTF. The CDR3 nucleotides read TGTGCCAGCAGCCTGGACAGGGAGTTCTATGGCTACACCTTC.

This clone occurred a few times. J is TRBJ1-2 and V is TRBV12-5; TRBD1 agrees at 7 bases. Trimming cost V 7 bases and J 4 bases; bases outside gene matches: 9. This CDR3 has 14 amino acids. Germline V CDR1 and CDR2: LGHNT, FRNRAP. CDR3 DNA: TGTGCTAGTGCCCCGGAGGGGGCCTTCTATGGCTACACCTTC. Protein sequence: CASAPEGAFYGYTF.

The chain links TRBV6-5 to TRBJ1-6; D unresolved. Germline CDR1 is MNHEY and CDR2 is SVGAGI. The V end was cut by 6 bases, the J end by 5 bases, with 11 bases between. The CDR3 extends over 14 amino acids. The CDR3 loop reads CASRPNADNSPLHF. The CDR3 DNA sequence: TGTGCCAGCAGACCAAACGCGGATAATTCACCCCTCCACTTT.

The V and J genes are TRBV10-1 and TRBJ1-6, with TRBD1 matching 7 bases. The CDR3 contains 15 residues. CDR1 is WNHNN and CDR2 is SYGVQD in the germline V gene (reference sequence). The V segment lost 4 bases and the J segment 7 bases; nucleotides outside the gene matches: 7. The CDR3 sequence is CASSAVWGQNSPLHF. The CDR3 bases are TGCGCCAGCAGTGCGGTATGGGGACAGAATTCACCCCTCCACTTT.

The genes are TRBV11-2 and TRBJ2-3; 9 bases are shared with TRBD2. From germline, CDR1 is SGHAT and CDR2 FQNNGV. Losses at the gene ends were 3 bases for V and 2 bases for J; bases not matched to a gene: 9. CDR3 length: 17 residues. As DNA, the CDR3 is TGTGCCAGCAGCTTGACCGGCCTAGCGGGACCCACAGATACGCAGTATTTT. It encodes CASSLTGLAGPTDTQYF.

V and J are TRBV6-5 and TRBJ1-6; D possibly corresponds to TRBD1 (6 bases). CDR1 is MNHEY and CDR2 is SVGAGI in the germline V gene. This CDR3 has 15 amino acids. Trimming pared 0 bases from V and 7 bases from J, leaving 10 bases between. The CDR3 DNA is TGTGCCAGCAGTTACTCCTGGCAGGGGAATTCACCCCTCCACTTT. Amino acid sequence: CASSYSWQGNSPLHF.

The CDR3 DNA reads TGTGCCAGCAGCGTAGCTCGAGCTAGCGGGAGTTTCTACAATGAGCAGTTCTTC. As protein: CASSVARASGSFYNEQFF. The chain employs TRBV9 and TRBJ2-1; TRBD2 matches 10 bases. With V trimmed by 0 bases and J by 3 bases, 9 bases remained unmatched. Germline values: CDR1 SGDLS, CDR2 YYNGEE. The CDR3 is 18 residues long.

This clone was recorded at least ten times. The chain couples TRBV2 to TRBJ1-2, with a tentative D call TRBD1 (5 bases). Trimming removed 5 bases from V and 0 bases from J, with 13 bases in between. From germline, CDR1 is SNHLY and CDR2 FYNNEI. This CDR3 is built from 15 residues. The CDR3: CASSKERTTNYGYTF. In DNA, the CDR3 is TGTGCCAGCAGTAAGGAAAGGACAACTAACTATGGCTACACCTTC.

The chain joins TRBV9 to TRBJ1-3; a weak D match, TRBD1 (5 bases). The germline V gene has CDR1 SGDLS and CDR2 YYNGEE. Trimming removed 0 bases from V and 0 bases from J, with 13 bases in between. The CDR3 consists of 17 residues. The CDR3 DNA reads as TGTGCCAGCAGCGTAGTGGGGCAGCTCATCTCTGGAAACACCATATATTTT. This sequence encodes CASSVVGQLISGNTIYF.

The rearrangement links TRBV6-5 to TRBJ1-1; D unclear. Germline lookup yields CDR1 MNHEY and CDR2 SVGAGI. The CDR3 length is 12 residues. Trimming removed 8 bases from V and 0 bases from J, with 7 bases in between. The CDR3 loop reads CASVEMNTEAFF. For the CDR3, the DNA is TGTGCCAGCGTCGAGATGAACACTGAAGCTTTCTTT.

This chain links TRBV6-1 with TRBJ1-1; D not certain. The CDR3 sequence is 14 residues long. V lost 1 base to trimming and J lost 0 bases, with 6 bases between them. CDR1 is MNHNS, CDR2 SASEGT, per germline. CDR3 sequence reads: CASSEGSMNTEAFF. The CDR3 nucleotides read TGTGCCAGCAGTGAAGGCAGTATGAACACTGAAGCTTTCTTT.

The DNA of the CDR3 is TGTGCCAGCAGCCGCGGACGCGGGCCTAACTATGGCTACACCTTC. It specifies CASSRGRGPNYGYTF. The chain links TRBV11-2 to TRBJ1-2; D is ambiguous. CDR3 size: 15 residues. From germline, CDR1 is SGHAT and CDR2 FQNNGV. V lost 5 bases and J lost 0, with 13 bases in between.

The genes are TRBV7-6 and TRBJ1-4; D ambiguous. Germline values: CDR1 SGHVS, CDR2 FNYEAQ. V gave up 4 bases and J gave up 4 bases, with 13 bases separating them. CDR3 length: 15 residues. CDR3 sequence (DNA): TGTGCCAGCAGCTCGGGTCTTAAATTTAATGAAAAACTGTTTTTT. It specifies CASSSGLKFNEKLFF.

The chain joins TRBV19 to TRBJ2-2; D remains ambiguous. V was shortened by 5 bases and J by 5 bases, with 6 bases between the two germline ends. CDR1 and CDR2 from the germline V gene are LNHDA and SQIVND (reference sequence). There are 12 residues in the CDR3. The CDR3 spells CASSGLTGELFF. The DNA for the CDR3 is TGTGCCAGTAGTGGGCTAACCGGGGAGCTGTTTTTT.